This TCR beta chain is from a study of T cell repertoires in cytomegalovirus infection. For the study at large: HLA-C-restricted CMV epitopes, recently identified, and well-studied HLA-B-restricted ones were used by the study. Carrying CMV and the relevant HLA type showed in public TCR beta signatures.

This clonotype was recorded many times. The antigen is unknown. Using its own MiXCR run on the reads, TCRdb lists one record per CDR3 protein. The data contain fewer than 1,000,000 distinct CDR3 sequences, around 30% of them singletons. There are 14 residues in the CDR3. The germline gives CDR1 SEHNR, CDR2 FQNEAQ (reference sequence). V lost 1 base, J lost 4 bases, and 8 bases lay in between. General study results and limits: Cumulative frequency (of public TCR beta family members) identified carriers of CMV plus the relevant HLA. HLA-C-restricted CMV clonotypes gave the most frequent clonotype in two of eight donors.

Source: cultured CD8+ T cells from PBMCs, taken from culture after CMV antigen stimulation. The chain is built from TRBV7-9 and TRBJ2-1; D is undetermined. The sequence was collected from a human donor in good health (CMV status not recorded). Some clones in this sample may be carry-over from other donors' samples. The CDR3 DNA follows: TGTGCCAGCAGCTTAGGATGGGGATACAATGAGCAGTTCTTC. Protein: CASSLGWGYNEQFF.